This T cell receptor beta chain comes out of a study of cytomegalovirus exposure and HLA in healthy donors. Whole-study findings and limits: Previously analyzed data showed that most TCR beta V segments were productive at a frequency of about 90% or about 30%. Many donors carried some public TCRs, although rarity characterized most TCR sequences.

PCR employed 60 Vbeta and 13 Jbeta primers. Original processing notes: Later reanalysis found around 84 million unique TCR beta chains, about 10 million of them shared. TCRdb keeps only in-frame clones here, not all; method: immunoSEQ multiplex PCR. From that table come the V and J calls and clone size; the DNA was used to work out D and trimming. The repertoire consists of about 190,000 clones, with over 70% occurring once and the leading ten covering over 1%. At the time of sampling, donors were nominally healthy, though unrecorded immune exposures were likely. Turning to this clone: Its antigen is unidentified.

Deletions cut 3 bases from V and 4 bases from J, with 10 bases between. The CDR3 length is 14 residues. Germline V gives CDR1 MDHEN, CDR2 SYDVKM. The rearrangement joins TRBV28 to TRBJ2-1, with D possibly being TRBD1 (5 bases). The sequence came from a man younger than 40 in good health and CMV-seronegative. The sequencing input was PBMCs. The CDR3 region is CASSLGQQYNEQFF. The CDR3 nucleotides read TGTGCCAGCAGTTTGGGGCAACAGTACAATGAGCAGTTCTTC. Variable domain in full (rest from reference TRBV28 and TRBJ2-1): DVKVTQSSRYLVKRTGEKVFLECVQDMDHENMFWYRQDPGLGLRLIYFSYDVKMKEKGDIPEGYSVSREKKERFSLILESASTNQTSMYLCASSLGQQYNEQFFGPGTRLTVL.